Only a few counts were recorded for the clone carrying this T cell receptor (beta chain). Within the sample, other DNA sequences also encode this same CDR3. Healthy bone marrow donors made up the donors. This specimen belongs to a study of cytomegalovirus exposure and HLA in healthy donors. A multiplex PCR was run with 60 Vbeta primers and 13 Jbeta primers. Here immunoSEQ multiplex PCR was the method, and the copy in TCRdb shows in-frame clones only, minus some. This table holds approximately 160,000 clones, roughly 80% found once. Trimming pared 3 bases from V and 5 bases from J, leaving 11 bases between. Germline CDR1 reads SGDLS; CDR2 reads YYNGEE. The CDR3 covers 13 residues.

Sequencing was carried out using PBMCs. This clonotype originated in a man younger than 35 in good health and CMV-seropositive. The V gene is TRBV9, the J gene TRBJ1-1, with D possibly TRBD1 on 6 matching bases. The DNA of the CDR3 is TGTGCCAGCAGCGGTCAGGGGCGGACTGAAGCTTTCTTT. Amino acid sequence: CASSGQGRTEAFF.